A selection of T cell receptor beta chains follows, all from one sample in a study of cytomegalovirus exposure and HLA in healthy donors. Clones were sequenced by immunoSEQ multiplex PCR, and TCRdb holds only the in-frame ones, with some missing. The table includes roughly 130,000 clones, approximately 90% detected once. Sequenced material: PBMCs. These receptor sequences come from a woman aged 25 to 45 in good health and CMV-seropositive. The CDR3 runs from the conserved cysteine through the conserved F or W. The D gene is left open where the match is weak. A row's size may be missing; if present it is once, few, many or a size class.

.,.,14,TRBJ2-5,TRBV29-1,CSAPDRRTQETQYF,TGCAGCGCCCCAGACAGGAGAACACAAGAGACCCAGTACTTC
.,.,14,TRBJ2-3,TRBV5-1,CASSWGRRADTQYF,TGCGCCAGCAGCTGGGGACGGAGGGCGGATACGCAGTATTTT
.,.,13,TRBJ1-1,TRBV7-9,CASSLMAADEAFF,TGTGCCAGCAGCTTGATGGCCGCGGATGAAGCTTTCTTT
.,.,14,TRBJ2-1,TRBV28,CASTLAGSYNEQFF,TGTGCCAGCACGTTGGCGGGCTCCTACAATGAGCAGTTCTTC
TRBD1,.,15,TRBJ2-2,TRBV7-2,CASSSQGAGTGELFF,TGTGCCAGCAGCTCCCAGGGGGCCGGCACCGGGGAGCTGTTTTTT
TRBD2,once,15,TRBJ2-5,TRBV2,CASRSLLAGPETQYF,TGTGCCAGCAGGTCTTTACTAGCGGGTCCAGAGACCCAGTACTTC
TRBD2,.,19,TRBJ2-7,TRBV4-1,CASITRAGGGSKFVAEQYF,TGCGCCAGCATAACGCGGGCGGGAGGCGGGTCTAAGTTCGTCGCCGAGCAGTACTTC
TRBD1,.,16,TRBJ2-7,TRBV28,CASSLFAGTASYEQYF,TGTGCCAGCAGTTTATTCGCCGGGACAGCCTCCTACGAGCAGTACTTC
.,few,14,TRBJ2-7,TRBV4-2,CASSQELGIYEQYF,TGTGCCAGCAGCCAAGAACTAGGGATCTACGAGCAGTACTTC
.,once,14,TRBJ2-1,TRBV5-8,CASPRPYSYNEQFF,TGTGCCAGTCCTCGCCCCTACTCCTACAATGAGCAGTTCTTC
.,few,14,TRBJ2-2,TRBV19,CASSVAGNTGELFF,TGTGCCAGTAGCGTCGCGGGGAACACCGGGGAGCTGTTTTTT
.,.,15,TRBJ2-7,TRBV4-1,CASSQDTGWTYEQYF,TGCGCCAGCAGCCAAGACACAGGGTGGACCTACGAGCAGTACTTC
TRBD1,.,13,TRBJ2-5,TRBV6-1,CASSGDRAETQYF,TGTGCCAGCAGTGGGGACAGGGCAGAGACCCAGTACTTC
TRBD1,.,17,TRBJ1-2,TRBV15,CATSRGGTDFLRYGYTF,TGTGCCACCAGCAGAGGGGGGACAGACTTCCTGAGGTATGGCTACACCTTC
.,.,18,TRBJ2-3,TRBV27,CASSLLGPRLGFADTQYF,TGTGCCAGCAGTTTACTGGGGCCGAGACTAGGATTTGCAGATACGCAGTATTTT
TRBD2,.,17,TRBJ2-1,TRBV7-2,CASSSRLAGDSYNEQFF,TGTGCCAGCAGCTCCCGACTAGCGGGGGATTCCTACAATGAGCAGTTCTTC
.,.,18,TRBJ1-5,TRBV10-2,CASSETGPPVTSNQPQHF,TGCGCCAGCAGTGAGACAGGACCACCTGTGACGAGCAATCAGCCCCAGCATTTT
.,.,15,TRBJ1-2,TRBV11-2,CASSSNKATGTGYTF,TGTGCCAGCAGCTCGAATAAGGCTACAGGGACGGGCTACACCTTC
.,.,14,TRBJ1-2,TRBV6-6,CASSFPGRYYGYTF,TGTGCCAGCAGTTTCCCGGGAAGGTACTATGGCTACACCTTC
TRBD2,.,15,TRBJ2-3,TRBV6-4,CASSRRGVDTDTQYF,TGTGCCAGCAGTCGACGGGGGGTTGACACAGATACGCAGTATTTT
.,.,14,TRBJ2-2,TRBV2,CASSTVANTGELFF,TGTGCCAGCAGTACAGTAGCGAACACCGGGGAGCTGTTTTTT
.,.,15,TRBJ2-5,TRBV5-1,CASRTGHGIQETQYF,TGCGCCAGCAGAACGGGACACGGAATACAAGAGACCCAGTACTTC
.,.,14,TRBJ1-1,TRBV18,CASSPGGWGAEAFF,TGTGCCAGCTCGCCGGGGGGATGGGGGGCTGAAGCTTTCTTT
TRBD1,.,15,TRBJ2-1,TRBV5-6,CASSLMGQGYNEQFF,TGTGCCAGCAGCTTGATGGGACAGGGGTACAATGAGCAGTTCTTC
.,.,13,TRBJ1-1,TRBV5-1,CASRTTGDTEAFF,TGCGCCAGCAGGACGACAGGTGACACTGAAGCTTTCTTT
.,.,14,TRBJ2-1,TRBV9,CASSVGERGNEQFF,TGTGCCAGCAGCGTAGGGGAAAGGGGCAATGAGCAGTTCTTC
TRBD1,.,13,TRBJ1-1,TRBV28,CASSFFDRAEAFF,TGTGCCAGCAGTTTCTTCGACAGGGCTGAAGCTTTCTTT
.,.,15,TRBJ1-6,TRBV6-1,CASLPLNRVYSPLHF,TGTGCCAGCCTACCGTTAAACCGAGTGTATTCACCCCTCCACTTT
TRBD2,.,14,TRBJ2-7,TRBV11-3,CASSLRSGTYEQYF,TGTGCCAGCAGCTTACGTAGCGGGACCTACGAGCAGTACTTC
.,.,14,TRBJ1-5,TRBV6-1,CASSVIQVNQPQHF,TGTGCCAGCAGTGTTATACAGGTCAATCAGCCCCAGCATTTT
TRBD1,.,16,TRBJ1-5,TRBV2,CASSDQTGVPNQPQHF,TGTGCCAGCAGTGATCAGACAGGGGTACCCAATCAGCCCCAGCACTTT
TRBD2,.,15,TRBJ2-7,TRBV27,CASSLAGGGPYEQYF,TGTGCCAGTTCCCTGGCGGGCGGGGGGCCCTACGAGCAGTACTTC
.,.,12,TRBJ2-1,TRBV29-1,CSVEILINEQFF,TGCAGCGTTGAAATTCTAATCAATGAGCAGTTCTTC
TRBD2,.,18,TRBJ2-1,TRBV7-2,CASSLVGGSGSGYNEQFF,TGTGCCAGCAGCTTAGTCGGGGGAAGCGGGAGCGGCTACAATGAGCAGTTCTTC
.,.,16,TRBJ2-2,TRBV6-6,CASSSGGGVRSGELFF,TGTGCCAGCAGTTCCGGAGGGGGGGTGAGATCCGGGGAGCTGTTTTTT
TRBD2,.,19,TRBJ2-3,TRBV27,CASSLDPSVARGGTDTQYF,TGTGCCAGCAGTTTGGACCCTTCGGTAGCGCGGGGGGGCACAGATACGCAGTATTTT
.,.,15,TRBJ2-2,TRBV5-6,CASSSWGEETGELFF,TGTGCCAGCAGCTCTTGGGGGGAGGAGACCGGGGAGCTGTTTTTT
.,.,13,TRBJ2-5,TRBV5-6,CASSLGGWETQYF,TGTGCCAGCAGTCTAGGGGGTTGGGAGACCCAGTACTTC
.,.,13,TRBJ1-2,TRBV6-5,CASSYGAGYGYTF,TGTGCCAGCAGTTACGGGGCGGGGTATGGCTACACCTTC
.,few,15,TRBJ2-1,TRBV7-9,CASSRFGGSYNEQFF,TGTGCCAGCAGCAGGTTTGGGGGGAGTTACAATGAGCAGTTCTTC
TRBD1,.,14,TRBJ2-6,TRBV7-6,CASSSDRGANVLTF,TGTGCCAGCAGCTCGGACAGGGGGGCCAACGTCCTGACTTTC
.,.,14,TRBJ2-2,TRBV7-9,CASSLVPGTGELFF,TGTGCCAGCAGTCTAGTCCCGGGGACCGGGGAGCTGTTTTTT
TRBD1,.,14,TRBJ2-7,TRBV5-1,CASSFGTGAYEQYF,TGCGCCAGCAGCTTCGGGACAGGGGCTTACGAGCAGTACTTC
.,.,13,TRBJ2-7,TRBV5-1,CASSLGGREEQYF,TGCGCCAGCAGCTTGGGAGGCAGGGAAGAGCAGTACTTC
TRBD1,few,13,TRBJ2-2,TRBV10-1,CATSGQGTGELFF,TGCGCCACCTCGGGACAGGGTACCGGGGAGCTGTTTTTT
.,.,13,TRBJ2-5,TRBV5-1,CASSLGVQETQYF,TGCGCCAGCAGCTTGGGCGTTCAAGAGACCCAGTACTTC
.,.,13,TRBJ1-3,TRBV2,CASISEAGNTIYF,TGTGCCAGCATTTCAGAGGCGGGAAACACCATATATTTT
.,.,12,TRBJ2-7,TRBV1,CTSSRAGSEQYF,TGCACCAGCAGCCGTGCCGGGAGCGAGCAGTACTTC
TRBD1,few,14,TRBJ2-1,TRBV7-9,CAIVRQGPYNEQFF,TGTGCCATCGTACGACAGGGGCCCTACAATGAGCAGTTCTTC
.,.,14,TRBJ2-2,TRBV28,CASYSGQNTGELFF,TGTGCCAGCTACTCCGGACAGAACACCGGGGAGCTGTTTTTT